The 11 T cell receptor beta chains given below trace back to one sample, sequenced in a study of cytomegalovirus exposure and HLA in healthy donors. In the PCR, 60 Vbeta and 13 Jbeta primers were used. Data came from immunoSEQ multiplex PCR; TCRdb stores just in-frame clones and leaves some out. The sample lists 150,000 or so clones, about three fifths occurring once. Specimen: PBMCs. Receptors were obtained from a woman in her 30s in good health and CMV-seropositive.

This clone was seen more than once but under ten times. This chain joins TRBV7-8 and TRBJ1-5, with 7 positions matching TRBD1. This CDR3 is 15 amino acids long. Germline V lookup: CDR1 SGHVS, CDR2 FQNEAQ. V shed 1 base and J 3 bases; nucleotides not matched to a gene: 3. CDR3 residues: CASSLETGPNQPQHF. CDR3 coding DNA: TGTGCCAGCAGCTTAGAGACAGGGCCCAATCAGCCCCAGCATTTT.

V gene TRBV5-1 combines with J gene TRBJ2-7; 7 bases line up with TRBD1. V trimming: 4 bases; J trimming: 2 bases; junction bases outside the gene matches: 3. This CDR3 has 13 amino acids. Germline CDR1 and CDR2: SGHRS and YFSETQ. The CDR3 region has the DNA TGCGCCAGCAGCCGGGACAGAACCTACGAGCAGTACTTC. It encodes CASSRDRTYEQYF.

The genes are TRBV30 and TRBJ1-2; D unclear. V dropped 4 bases and J dropped 0 bases, with 9 bases sitting between them. From germline, CDR1 is GTSNPN and CDR2 SVGIG (reference sequence). The CDR3 length is 13 residues. The CDR3 loop is CAWTPLANYGYTF. The CDR3 nucleotides are TGTGCCTGGACCCCATTAGCTAACTATGGCTACACCTTC.

This chain connects TRBV5-4 to TRBJ2-1; the match to TRBD1 covers 11 bases. CDR3 length equals 15 residues. Germline V gene data show CDR1 as SGHNT and CDR2 as YYREEE (reference sequence). J was trimmed by 5 bases and V by 4 bases; bases with no gene match: 5. As DNA, the CDR3 is TGTGCCAGCAGCCCAAGGGACAGGGGGAACAATGAGCAGTTCTTC. Protein sequence: CASSPRDRGNNEQFF.

This clone was seen a few times. The chain joins TRBV7-9 to TRBJ1-4; no firm D call. This CDR3 region has 16 residues. Trimming cost V 5 bases and J 1 base, with 14 bases left between them. Germline V CDR1 and CDR2: SEHNR, FQNEAQ (reference sequence). CDR3 DNA sequence: TGTGCCAGCAGCGTCCAGGCTGGCGTAACTAATGAAAAACTGTTTTTT. Translated, it gives CASSVQAGVTNEKLFF. Complete variable domain (other parts from reference TRBV7-9 and TRBJ1-4): DTGVSQNPRHKITKRGQNVTFRCDPISEHNRLYWYRQTLGQGPEFLTYFQNEAQLEKSRLLSDRFSAERPKGSFSTLEIQRTEQGDSAMYLCASSVQAGVTNEKLFFGSGTQLSVL.

V gene TRBV6-1 combines with J gene TRBJ1-3, with D tentatively TRBD1 (6 bases). The CDR3 consists of 15 residues. Germline V gives CDR1 MNHNS, CDR2 SASEGT. V was cut by 4 bases and J by 0 bases, with 10 bases left in between. In DNA, the CDR3 is TGTGCCAGCAGTGCAGACAGGACCTCTGGAAACACCATATATTTT. It is translated as CASSADRTSGNTIYF.

This chain joins TRBV15 and TRBJ2-7; D possibly corresponds to TRBD1 (6 bases). Looked up from germline, CDR1 is LNHNV and CDR2 is YYDKDF (reference sequence). The V and J ends lost 0 bases and 2 bases respectively, with 11 bases between them. The CDR3 has 15 amino acids. The CDR3: CATSREGQGTYEQYF. The CDR3, as DNA: TGTGCCACCAGCAGAGAAGGGCAGGGGACCTACGAGCAGTACTTC.

The gene calls are TRBV7-3 and TRBJ2-7; 8 nucleotides match TRBD1. Per germline, CDR1 SGHTA and CDR2 FQGTGA. With 5 bases clipped from V and 5 bases from J, the junction kept 5 bases outside the gene matches. The CDR3 spans 13 residues. CDR3 nucleotide sequence: TGTGCCAGCAGCCGGACAGGGATTAACGAGCAGTACTTC. Translation gives CASSRTGINEQYF.

The rearrangement uses TRBV5-1 and TRBJ1-2; D possibly corresponds to TRBD1 (6 bases). The length of the CDR3 is 15 residues. Germline V gene data show CDR1 as SGHRS and CDR2 as YFSETQ. V lost 2 bases, J lost 7 bases, and 18 bases lay in between. The CDR3 DNA reads as TGCGCCAGCAGCTTATTGACAGGTGAAAGGGCTGGCTACACCTTC. This encodes CASSLLTGERAGYTF.

V gene TRBV4-1 combines with J gene TRBJ2-5, with D possibly matching TRBD2 (5 bases). The CDR3 runs to 13 residues. Germline V gives CDR1 MGHRA, CDR2 YSYEKL. The V end lost 3 bases, the J end lost 5 bases, and 10 bases lay between the germline ends. CDR3 loop: CASSQGVRETQYF. CDR3 DNA: TGCGCCAGCAGCCAGGGAGTGAGGGAGACCCAGTACTTC.

The chain is built from TRBV28 and TRBJ2-7, with D uncertain. Trimming removed 6 bases from V and 3 bases from J, with 18 bases in between. CDR1 and CDR2 (germline): MDHEN, SYDVKM. The CDR3 sequence is 15 residues long. CDR3 amino acids: CASSQIASGLYEQYF. In nucleotides, the CDR3 is TGTGCCAGCAGCCAAATTGCCAGTGGGCTCTACGAGCAGTACTTC. Full variable domain (rest looked up from reference TRBV28 and TRBJ2-7): DVKVTQSSRYLVKRTGEKVFLECVQDMDHENMFWYRQDPGLGLRLIYFSYDVKMKEKGDIPEGYSVSREKKERFSLILESASTNQTSMYLCASSQIASGLYEQYFGPGTRLTVT.